The 5 T cell receptor beta chains below all came from one sample that was sequenced in a study of blood T cell repertoires in COVID-19. Only in-frame clones appear in the TCRdb table, and some are missing; sequencing was by immunoSEQ multiplex PCR. The table has under 150,000 clones, approximately 80% seen once. Sequences were obtained from peripheral blood. The receptors derive from a woman of 80 years or more with acute or convalescent COVID-19.

This clone has a single count. The genes are TRBV19 and TRBJ2-1; 11 bases are shared with TRBD2. CDR1 is LNHDA and CDR2 is SQIVND in the germline V gene (reference sequence). V was pared by 0 bases and J by 3 bases, with 4 bases of the junction left unmatched. The CDR3 has 17 amino acids. CDR3 nucleotide sequence: TGTGCCAGTAGTATAGATCCCACTAGCGGGGGCTACAATGAGCAGTTCTTC. Amino acids: CASSIDPTSGGYNEQFF.

V and J are TRBV28 and TRBJ1-2, with 11 bases that match TRBD1. The CDR3 consists of 14 residues. J gave up 4 bases and V 4 bases, and 2 bases lay outside the gene matches. Looked up from germline, CDR1 is MDHEN and CDR2 is SYDVKM. The chain's CDR3 is CASSSGQGAYGYTF. The CDR3 DNA is TGTGCCAGCAGTTCCGGACAGGGGGCCTATGGCTACACCTTC.

Only a few counts were recorded for this clone. The J gene is TRBJ2-1, the V gene TRBV7-9; 9 bases fit TRBD1. CDR1 and CDR2 from the germline V gene are SEHNR and FQNEAQ (reference sequence). This CDR3 contains 15 residues. V lost 4 bases to trimming and J lost 2 bases; unmatched junction nucleotides: 3. CDR3 loop: CASSWRQGAYNEQFF. CDR3 DNA: TGTGCCAGCAGCTGGCGACAGGGGGCCTACAATGAGCAGTTCTTC.

The V call is TRBV11-2, the J call TRBJ2-1; D possibly corresponds to TRBD2 (5 bases). With 3 bases removed from V and 10 bases from J, the gap between germline ends came to 10 bases. The CDR3 has 12 amino acids. The germline gives CDR1 SGHAT, CDR2 FQNNGV. The CDR3 DNA is TGTGCCAGCAGCTTCGGGGAAACGGAGCAGTTCTTC. Protein sequence: CASSFGETEQFF.

The gene calls are TRBV9 and TRBJ2-3; 12 nucleotides line up with TRBD2. Losses at the gene ends were 4 bases for V and 4 bases for J; bases not matched to a gene: 4. This CDR3 contains 15 residues. Germline loops: CDR1 SGDLS, CDR2 YYNGEE. The CDR3 DNA follows: TGTGCCAGCAGCCCGACTAGCGGGAGTGCAGATACGCAGTATTTT. Its protein product is CASSPTSGSADTQYF.